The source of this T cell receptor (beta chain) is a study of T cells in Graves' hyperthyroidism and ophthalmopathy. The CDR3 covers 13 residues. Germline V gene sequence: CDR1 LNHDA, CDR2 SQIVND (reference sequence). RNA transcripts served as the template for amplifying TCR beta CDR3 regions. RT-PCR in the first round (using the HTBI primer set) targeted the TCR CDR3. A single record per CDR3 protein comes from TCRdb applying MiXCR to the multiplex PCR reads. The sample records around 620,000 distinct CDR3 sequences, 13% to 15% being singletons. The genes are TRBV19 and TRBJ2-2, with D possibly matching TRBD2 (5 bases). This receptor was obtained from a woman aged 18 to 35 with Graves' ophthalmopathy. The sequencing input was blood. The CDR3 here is CGVLGRGTGELFF. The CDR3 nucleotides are TGTGGAGTCCTCGGACGGGGCACCGGGGAGCTGTTTTTT.